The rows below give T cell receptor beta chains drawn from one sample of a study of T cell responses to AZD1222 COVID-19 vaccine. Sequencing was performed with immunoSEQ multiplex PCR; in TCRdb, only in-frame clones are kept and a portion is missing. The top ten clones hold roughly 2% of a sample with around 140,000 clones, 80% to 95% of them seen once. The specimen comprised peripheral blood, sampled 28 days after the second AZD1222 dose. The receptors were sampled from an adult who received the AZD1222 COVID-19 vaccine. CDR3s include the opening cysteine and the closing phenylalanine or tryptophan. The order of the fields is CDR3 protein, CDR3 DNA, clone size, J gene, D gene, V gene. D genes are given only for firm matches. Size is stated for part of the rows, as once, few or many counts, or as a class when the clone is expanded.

CASSLRGAQETQYF | TGCGCCAGCAGCTTGAGAGGGGCGCAAGAGACCCAGTACTTC | NA | TRBJ2-5 | NA | TRBV5-1
CASSQVGGGPYGYTF | TGCGCCAGCAGCCAAGTTGGGGGCGGGCCTTATGGCTACACCTTC | NA | TRBJ1-2 | NA | TRBV4-1
CASSQDAGGPDTQYF | TGTGCCAGCAGCCAAGATGCGGGGGGGCCAGATACGCAGTATTTT | once | TRBJ2-3 | TRBD2 | TRBV4-2
CASLERVNEKLFF | TGTGCCAGCTTGGAGAGGGTTAATGAAAAACTGTTTTTT | NA | TRBJ1-4 | NA | TRBV6-5
CASSYGRRSPLHF | TGTGCCAGCAGTTACGGGAGGCGTTCACCCCTCCACTTT | once | TRBJ1-6 | NA | TRBV6-5
CASSISASGGNIQYF | TGTGCCAGTAGTATATCTGCTAGCGGGGGGAACATTCAGTACTTC | once | TRBJ2-4 | TRBD2 | TRBV19
CSGKGTDLEAFF | TGCAGCGGCAAAGGGACGGACCTCGAAGCTTTCTTT | once | TRBJ1-1 | NA | TRBV29-1
CASSPPSQVYGYTF | TGTGCCAGCTCACCACCGAGCCAGGTCTATGGCTACACCTTC | NA | TRBJ1-2 | NA | TRBV18
CASSQTSGSTDTQYF | TGTGCCAGCAGCCAAACTAGCGGTTCGACAGATACGCAGTATTTT | NA | TRBJ2-3 | TRBD2 | TRBV3-1/TRBV3-2
CASSFQEAFF | TGTGCCAGCAGTTTTCAAGAAGCTTTCTTT | NA | TRBJ1-1 | NA | TRBV12-3/TRBV12-4
CASSLFYQETQYF | TGTGCCAGCAGCTTATTTTACCAAGAGACCCAGTACTTC | NA | TRBJ2-5 | NA | TRBV7-3
CASSPTANYGYTF | TGCGCCAGCAGTCCAACAGCTAACTATGGCTACACCTTC | few | TRBJ1-2 | NA | TRBV23-1
CATTTGVGNTIYF | TGTGCCACCACGACAGGGGTCGGAAACACCATATATTTT | once | TRBJ1-3 | TRBD1 | TRBV27
CATSRDLHLEAFF | TGTGCCACCAGCAGAGATCTGCACCTTGAAGCTTTCTTT | few | TRBJ1-1 | NA | TRBV15
CASSFGPGQGANYGYTF | TGTGCCAGCAGCTTTGGGCCGGGACAGGGGGCTAACTATGGCTACACCTTC | NA | TRBJ1-2 | TRBD1 | TRBV7-3
CASSLGYGYTF | TGCGCCAGCAGCTTGGGCTATGGCTACACCTTC | once | TRBJ1-2 | NA | TRBV5-1
CASSPRGQGDQPQHF | TGCGCCAGCAGCCCACGGGGACAGGGGGATCAGCCCCAGCATTTT | NA | TRBJ1-5 | TRBD1 | TRBV10-2
CASSGTGHSGANVLTF | TGCGCCAGCAGCGGCACAGGGCACTCTGGGGCCAACGTCCTGACTTTC | NA | TRBJ2-6 | NA | TRBV5-1
CASRPPGQPNNSPLHF | TGTGCCAGCAGGCCTCCGGGACAGCCCAATAATTCACCCCTCCACTTT | NA | TRBJ1-6 | TRBD1 | TRBV6-2/TRBV6-3
CASSYSSRFGSEKLFF | TGTGCCAGCAGTTACTCCTCTAGGTTTGGGAGTGAAAAACTGTTTTTT | NA | TRBJ1-4 | NA | TRBV6-5
CSVEGRAAATEAFF | TGCAGCGTTGAAGGGAGGGCGGCAGCCACTGAAGCTTTCTTT | NA | TRBJ1-1 | NA | TRBV29-1
CASSPAARGLYEQYF | TGTGCCAGCTCACCAGCCGCGAGGGGTTTATACGAGCAGTACTTC | NA | TRBJ2-7 | NA | TRBV18
CASSTHGRGNEKLFF | TGTGCCAGTAGTACCCACGGTAGGGGAAATGAAAAACTGTTTTTT | NA | TRBJ1-4 | NA | TRBV19
CASSLAPRVSTEAFF | TGTGCCAGCAGCTTAGCACCCAGGGTGAGCACTGAAGCTTTCTTT | NA | TRBJ1-1 | NA | TRBV7-9